This T cell receptor (beta chain) was sequenced in a study of metastatic and nonmetastatic thyroid tumors. The V gene end was trimmed by 4 bases and the J gene end by 9 bases; junction bases not matched to a gene: 9. Germline values: CDR1 KGHSH, CDR2 LQKENI. The CDR3 sequence is 14 residues long. Treatment of any kind had been given to no patient before thyroid surgery. Via MiXCR, TCRdb re-called the PCR reads. Of about 35,000 clones in the sample, around 33% were seen once. The receptor was derived from a female donor with papillary thyroid cancer or a benign thyroid nodule (not recorded which). Some clones in this sample may be carry-over from other donors' samples. The chain combines TRBV18 with TRBJ2-1, with 7 bases fitting TRBD2. The sample was tumor tissue. CDR3 coding DNA: TGTGCCAGCTCACTTCCTAGCGGAGGAGGTGAGCAGTTCTTC. Protein: CASSLPSGGGEQFF.